This record concerns one TCR beta chain sequence. Per the germline V gene, CDR1 is MNHEY and CDR2 is SMNVEV (reference sequence). Trimming took 6 bases from V and 3 from J; bases not matched to a gene: 7. This CDR3 is 14 amino acids long. The table came from immunoSEQ multiplex PCR; TCRdb's copy has only in-frame clones and leaves some out. The sample includes approximately 77,000 clones, approximately 85% of them seen just once. This sample was taken from a study of T cell responses to AZD1222 COVID-19 vaccine. This chain links TRBV27 with TRBJ1-2; 7 bases map to TRBD1. The TCR originated in an adult who received the AZD1222 COVID-19 vaccine. The starting material was peripheral blood, obtained 28 days after the second AZD1222 dose. CDR3 sequence (DNA): TGTGCCAGCAGACCTACAGGGGTAGACTATGGCTACACCTTC. Translation gives CASRPTGVDYGYTF.